This T cell receptor (beta chain) was found in a study of Ad26.COV2.S vaccination and SARS-CoV-2 variants. Sample treatment: about 20 received Ad26.COV2.S at low or high dose, single or two shots; a few received placebo; per-sample allocation not given. At day 63 after the first vaccine or placebo injection, samples were drawn. CDR3 length: 14 residues. Trimming cost V 6 bases and J 4 bases; bases outside gene matches: 4. Germline V gives CDR1 LGHNT, CDR2 FRNRAP. TCRdb keeps only in-frame clones here, not all; method: immunoSEQ multiplex PCR. The sample records 400,000 to 450,000 clones, about 93% being singletons.

The chain couples TRBV12-5 to TRBJ1-4; 8 bases line up with TRBD1. The specimen was peripheral blood, collected in a trial of Ad26.COV2.S vaccine versus placebo. The receptor's source is a person between 18 and 65 years old who received the Ad26.COV2.S COVID-19 vaccine or a placebo. The CDR3 nucleotides read TGTGCTAGTGGGGACGGACAGGGTAATGAAAAACTGTTTTTT. Amino acid sequence: CASGDGQGNEKLFF.